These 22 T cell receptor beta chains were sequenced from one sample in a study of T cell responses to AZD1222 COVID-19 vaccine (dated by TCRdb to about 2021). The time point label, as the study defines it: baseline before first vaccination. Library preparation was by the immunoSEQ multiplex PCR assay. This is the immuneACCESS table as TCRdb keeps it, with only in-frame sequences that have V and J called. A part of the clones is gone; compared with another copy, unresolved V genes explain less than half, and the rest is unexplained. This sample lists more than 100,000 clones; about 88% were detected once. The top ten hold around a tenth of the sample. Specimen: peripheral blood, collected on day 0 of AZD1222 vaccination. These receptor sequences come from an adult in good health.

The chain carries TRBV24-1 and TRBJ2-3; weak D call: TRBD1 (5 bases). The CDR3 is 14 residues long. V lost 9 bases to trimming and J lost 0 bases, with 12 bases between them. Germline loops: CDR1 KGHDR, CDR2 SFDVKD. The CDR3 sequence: CATRIQVSTDTQYF. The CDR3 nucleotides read TGTGCCACCCGGATACAGGTTAGCACAGATACGCAGTATTTT.

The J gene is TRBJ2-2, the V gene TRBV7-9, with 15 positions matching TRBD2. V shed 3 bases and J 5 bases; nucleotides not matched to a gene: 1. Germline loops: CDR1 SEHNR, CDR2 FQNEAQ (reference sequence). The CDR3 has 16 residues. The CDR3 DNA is TGTGCCAGCAGCTTGGGGACTAGCGGGAGGACCGGGGAGCTGTTTTTT. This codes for CASSLGTSGRTGELFF.

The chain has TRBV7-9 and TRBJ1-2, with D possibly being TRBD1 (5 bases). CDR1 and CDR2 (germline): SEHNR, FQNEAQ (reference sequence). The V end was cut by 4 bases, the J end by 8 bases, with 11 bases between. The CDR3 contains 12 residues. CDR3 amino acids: CASSSTAGGYTF. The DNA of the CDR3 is TGTGCCAGCAGCTCGACAGCGGGGGGCTACACCTTC.

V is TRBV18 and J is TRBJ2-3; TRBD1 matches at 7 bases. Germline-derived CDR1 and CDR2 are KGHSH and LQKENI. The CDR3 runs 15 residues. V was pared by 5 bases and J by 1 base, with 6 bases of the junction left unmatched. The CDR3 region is CASSTLTGGTDTQYF. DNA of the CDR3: TGTGCCAGCTCAACACTTACAGGGGGCACAGATACGCAGTATTTT.

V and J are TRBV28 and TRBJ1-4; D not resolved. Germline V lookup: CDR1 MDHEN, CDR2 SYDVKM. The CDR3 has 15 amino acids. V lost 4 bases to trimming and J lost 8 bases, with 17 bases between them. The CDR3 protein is CASSSNRGFREKLFF. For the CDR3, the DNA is TGTGCCAGCAGTTCCAATCGGGGATTTCGGGAAAAACTGTTTTTT.

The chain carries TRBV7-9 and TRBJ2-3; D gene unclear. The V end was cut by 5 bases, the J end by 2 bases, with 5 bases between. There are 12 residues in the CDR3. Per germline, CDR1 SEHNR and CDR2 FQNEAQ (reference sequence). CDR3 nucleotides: TGTGCCAGCAGCCCACCCACAGATACGCAGTATTTT. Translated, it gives CASSPPTDTQYF.

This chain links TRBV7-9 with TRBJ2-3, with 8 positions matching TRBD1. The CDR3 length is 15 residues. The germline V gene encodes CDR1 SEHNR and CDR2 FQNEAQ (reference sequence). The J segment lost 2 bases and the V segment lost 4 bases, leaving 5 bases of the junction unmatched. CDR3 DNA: TGTGCCAGCAGCTCAGACAGGGGAGTCACAGATACGCAGTATTTT. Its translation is CASSSDRGVTDTQYF.

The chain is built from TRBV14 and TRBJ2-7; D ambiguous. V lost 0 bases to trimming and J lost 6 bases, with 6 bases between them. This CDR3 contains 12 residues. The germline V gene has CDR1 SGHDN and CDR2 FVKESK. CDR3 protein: CASSQERSEQYF. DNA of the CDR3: TGTGCCAGCAGCCAAGAAAGGTCCGAGCAGTACTTC. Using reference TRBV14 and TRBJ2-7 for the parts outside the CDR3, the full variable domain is EAGVTQFPSHSVIEKGQTVTLRCDPISGHDNLYWYRRVMGKEIKFLLHFVKESKQDESGMPNNRFLAERTGGTYSTLKVQPAELEDSGVYFCASSQERSEQYFGPGTRLTVT.

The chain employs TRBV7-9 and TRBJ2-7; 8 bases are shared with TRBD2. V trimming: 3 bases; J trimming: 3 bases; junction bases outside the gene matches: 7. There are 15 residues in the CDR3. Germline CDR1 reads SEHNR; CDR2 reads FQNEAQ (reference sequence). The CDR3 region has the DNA TGTGCCAGCAGCTTCAGCACGCGGGGGGACTACGAGCAGTACTTC. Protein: CASSFSTRGDYEQYF.

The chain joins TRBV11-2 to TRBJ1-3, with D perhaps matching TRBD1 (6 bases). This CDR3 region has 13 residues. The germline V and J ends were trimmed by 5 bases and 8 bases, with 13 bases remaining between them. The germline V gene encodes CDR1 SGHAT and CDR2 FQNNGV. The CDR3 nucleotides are TGTGCCAGCAGCCCCCCCCCAGGGGACACCATATATTTT. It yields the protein CASSPPPGDTIYF.

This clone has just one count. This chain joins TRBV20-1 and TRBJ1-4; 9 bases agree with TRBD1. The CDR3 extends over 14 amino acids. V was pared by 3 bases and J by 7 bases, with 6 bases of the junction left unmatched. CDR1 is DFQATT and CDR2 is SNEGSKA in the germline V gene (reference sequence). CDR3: CSASEQGAGEKLFF. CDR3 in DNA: TGCAGTGCTAGTGAACAGGGGGCCGGTGAAAAACTGTTTTTT.

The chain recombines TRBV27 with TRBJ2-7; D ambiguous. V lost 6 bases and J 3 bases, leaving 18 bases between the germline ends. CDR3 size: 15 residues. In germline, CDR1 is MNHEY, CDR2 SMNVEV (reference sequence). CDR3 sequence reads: CASRSVGNKDYEQYF. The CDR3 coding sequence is TGTGCCAGCAGATCTGTTGGGAATAAGGACTACGAGCAGTACTTC.

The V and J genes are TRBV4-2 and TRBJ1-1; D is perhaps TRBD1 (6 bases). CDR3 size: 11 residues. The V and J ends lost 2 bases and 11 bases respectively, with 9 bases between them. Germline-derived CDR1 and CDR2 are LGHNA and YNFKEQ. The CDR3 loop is CASSQSGVAFF. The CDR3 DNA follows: TGTGCCAGCAGCCAATCAGGGGTGGCTTTCTTT.

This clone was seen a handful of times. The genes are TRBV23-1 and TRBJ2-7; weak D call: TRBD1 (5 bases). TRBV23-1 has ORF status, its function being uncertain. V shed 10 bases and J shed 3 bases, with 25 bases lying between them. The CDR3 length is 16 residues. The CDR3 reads CATHNSIRDRNYEQYF. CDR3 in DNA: TGCGCCACCCACAATTCTATTCGAGACAGAAACTACGAGCAGTACTTC.

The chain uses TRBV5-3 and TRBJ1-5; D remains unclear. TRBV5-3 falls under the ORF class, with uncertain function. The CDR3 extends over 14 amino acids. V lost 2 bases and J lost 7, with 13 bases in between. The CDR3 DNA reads TGTGCCAGAAGCTTCCTGGGGTTCGGGCAGCCCCAGCATTTT. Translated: CARSFLGFGQPQHF.

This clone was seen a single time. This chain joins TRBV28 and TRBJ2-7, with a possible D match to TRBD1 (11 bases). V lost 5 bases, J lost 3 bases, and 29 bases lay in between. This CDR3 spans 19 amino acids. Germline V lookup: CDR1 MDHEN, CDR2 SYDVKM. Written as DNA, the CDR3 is TGTGCCAGCAGTGGACAGGGGGCCGTTAGCGGGAGGACTATCTACGAGCAGTACTTC. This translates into CASSGQGAVSGRTIYEQYF.

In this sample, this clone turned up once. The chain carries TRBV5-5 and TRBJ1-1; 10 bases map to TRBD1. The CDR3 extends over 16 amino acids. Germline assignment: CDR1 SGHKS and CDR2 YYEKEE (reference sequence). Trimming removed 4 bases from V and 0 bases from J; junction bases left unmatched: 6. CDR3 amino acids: CASSKRDRGLNTEAFF. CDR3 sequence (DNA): TGTGCCAGCAGCAAACGGGACAGGGGTTTGAACACTGAAGCTTTCTTT.

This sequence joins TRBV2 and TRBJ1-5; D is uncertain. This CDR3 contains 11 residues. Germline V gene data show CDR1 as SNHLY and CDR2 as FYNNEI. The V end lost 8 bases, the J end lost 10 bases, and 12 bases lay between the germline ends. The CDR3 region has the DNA TGTGCCAGCTCTTCTAAGGATCCCCAGCATTTT. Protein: CASSSKDPQHF. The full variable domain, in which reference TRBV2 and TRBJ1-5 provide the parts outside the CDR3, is EPEVTQTPSHQVTQMGQEVILRCVPISNHLYFYWYRQILGQKVEFLVSFYNNEISEKSEIFDDQFSVERPDGSNFTLKIRSTKLEDSAMYFCASSSKDPQHFGDGTRLSIL.

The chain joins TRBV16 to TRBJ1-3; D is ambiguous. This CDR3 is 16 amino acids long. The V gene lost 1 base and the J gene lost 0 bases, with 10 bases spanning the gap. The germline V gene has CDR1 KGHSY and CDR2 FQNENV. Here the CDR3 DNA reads TGTGCCAGCAGCCAATATTATCCCAACTCTGGAAACACCATATATTTT. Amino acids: CASSQYYPNSGNTIYF.

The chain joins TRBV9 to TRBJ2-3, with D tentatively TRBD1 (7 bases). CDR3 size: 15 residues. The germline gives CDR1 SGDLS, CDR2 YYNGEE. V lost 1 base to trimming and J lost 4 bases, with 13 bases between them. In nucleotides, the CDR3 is TGTGCCAGCAGCGTACAGGGGGGTAACGCAGATACGCAGTATTTT. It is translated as CASSVQGGNADTQYF.

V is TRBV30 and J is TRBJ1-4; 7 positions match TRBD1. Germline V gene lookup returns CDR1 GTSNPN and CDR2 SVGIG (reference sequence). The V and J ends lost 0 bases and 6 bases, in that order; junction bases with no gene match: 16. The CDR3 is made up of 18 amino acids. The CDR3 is CAWSVLQDRFLRDEKLFF. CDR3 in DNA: TGTGCCTGGAGTGTACTCCAGGACAGGTTTCTAAGGGATGAAAAACTGTTTTTT.

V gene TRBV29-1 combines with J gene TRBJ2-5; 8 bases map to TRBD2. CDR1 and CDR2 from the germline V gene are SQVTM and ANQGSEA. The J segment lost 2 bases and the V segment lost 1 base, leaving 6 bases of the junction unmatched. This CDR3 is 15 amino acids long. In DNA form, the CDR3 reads TGCAGCGTTGAAGGGCAGATAGCGGGACAAGAGACCCAGTACTTC. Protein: CSVEGQIAGQETQYF.